This TCR beta chain comes out of a study of cytomegalovirus exposure and HLA in healthy donors. Overall study: Early release data held tens of millions of unique TCRs from HLA-typed donors. Study results and caveats: There were reportedly fewer N-insertions in an Asian-associated ancestry cluster than the roughly 700-donor mean, in a later analysis. Reportedly, diagnosis of cytomegalovirus status by the classifier showed high specificity and sensitivity.

60 Vbeta and 13 Jbeta primers were used in PCR. Here immunoSEQ multiplex PCR was the method, and the copy in TCRdb shows in-frame clones only, minus some. The table has 120,000 to 150,000 clones, over 65% seen once. Worth noting for this clone: Its antigen is undetermined. At the DNA level, this CDR3 is encoded by other sequences in the same sample as well.

In germline, CDR1 is SGHRS, CDR2 YFSETQ. The CDR3 has 14 amino acids. Trimming left V 1 base short and J 2 bases short, with 9 bases between. Sequencing used PBMCs. V gene TRBV5-1 combines with J gene TRBJ2-5, with D perhaps TRBD1 (6 bases). The origin of this receptor is a man aged 35-49 years in good health and CMV-seropositive. The CDR3: CASSLQGLQETQYF. The CDR3 DNA follows: TGCGCCAGCAGCTTGCAGGGGTTACAAGAGACCCAGTACTTC.